A single sample gave rise to the 2 T cell receptor beta chains below, sequenced in a study of blood T cell repertoires in COVID-19. Data came from immunoSEQ multiplex PCR; TCRdb stores just in-frame clones and leaves some out. Of 70,000 to 95,000 clones detected, roughly 79% appear once; the ten largest clones hold roughly 22%. The sequenced sample consisted of peripheral blood. These receptors were collected from a woman in her 70s with acute or convalescent COVID-19.

V gene TRBV19 combines with J gene TRBJ2-1; D remains unclear. This CDR3 has 9 residues. V dropped 9 bases and J dropped 9 bases, with 6 bases sitting between them. Germline V lookup: CDR1 LNHDA, CDR2 SQIVND (reference sequence). The CDR3 here is CARPSEQFF. CDR3 in DNA: TGTGCCAGGCCGAGTGAGCAGTTCTTC. The full variable domain, its missing parts supplied by reference TRBV19 and TRBJ2-1, is DGGITQSPKYLFRKEGQNVTLSCEQNLNHDAMYWYRQDPGQGLRLIYYSQIVNDFQKGDIAEGYSVSREKKESFPLTVTSAQKNPTAFYLCARPSEQFFGPGTRLTVL.

The chain couples TRBV7-6 to TRBJ2-2; 10 bases line up with TRBD1. The CDR3 runs to 15 residues. The germline V gene encodes CDR1 SGHVS and CDR2 FNYEAQ. The junction had 6 bases not matched to a gene; V was cut back by 4 bases and J by 7 bases. The CDR3 region is CASSSAGTGVGELFF. The CDR3 coding sequence is TGTGCCAGCAGCTCAGCCGGGACAGGGGTCGGGGAGCTGTTTTTT.